This TCR beta chain was found in a study of blood T cell repertoires in COVID-19. Study details: Nucleic acid was either cDNA or gDNA, and it came from T cells, B-cell-depleted T cells, or PBMCs.

As processed by the authors: Amplifying reference gene primers gave estimates of nucleated cell counts. The data were produced by immunoSEQ multiplex PCR, yet TCRdb's version contains in-frame clones alone and is incomplete. Clonal size and the V and J genes are those of that table, whereas D and trimming came from the DNA. Here the sample spans some 300,000 clones, approximately 89% being singletons. Seattle's enrolled individuals joined amid active infection and were then monitored longitudinally. CDR1 SNHLY and CDR2 FYNNEI come from the germline V gene. The CDR3 extends over 14 amino acids. Trimming cost V 7 bases and J 4 bases, with 16 bases left between them.

The V call is TRBV2, the J call TRBJ1-2; unclear D gene. The receptor's source is a woman aged 30 to 39 with COVID-19, enrolled during active disease. What was sequenced was peripheral blood. DNA of the CDR3: TGTGCCAGCACCCCCGACTATTCCATCTATGGCTACACCTTC. This translates into CASTPDYSIYGYTF.